This T cell receptor (beta chain) was captured in a study of OX40 agonist ivuxolimab in advanced cancers. Study overall: Every 2 weeks, ivuxolimab was infused into the patients intravenously at between 0.01 and 10 mg/kg. Partial response was recorded in three patients: one hepatocellular carcinoma and two cutaneous melanoma cases.

The data were produced by immunoSEQ multiplex PCR, yet TCRdb's version contains in-frame clones alone and is incomplete. The sample has about 19,000 clones, about 86% seen once. Trimming left V 0 bases short and J 4 bases short, with 10 bases between. This CDR3 is built from 14 residues. In germline, CDR1 is SGHRS, CDR2 YFSETQ. Points from the study as a whole: Partial responders at 0.1-3.0 mg/kg showed near-lowest clonal expansion. Researchers did not determine the expanded peripheral T cells' antigen specificity.

A remark on this clone: Its antigen remains unknown.

The source was CD4+ or CD8+ T cells sorted from blood, collected in a trial of the OX40 agonist ivuxolimab. The TCR sequence derives from an adult with an advanced solid tumor such as melanoma, head and neck, liver or kidney cancer. This rearrangement joins TRBV5-1 to TRBJ2-5; tentative D call: TRBD1 (6 bases). Written as DNA, the CDR3 is TGCGCCAGCAGCTTGGGTGGACAGCTAGAGACCCAGTACTTC. It codes for CASSLGGQLETQYF.